A selection of T cell receptor beta chains follows, all from one sample in a study of blood T cell repertoires in COVID-19. This table comes from immunoSEQ multiplex PCR, and its TCRdb copy is limited to in-frame clones, with some not included. The sample records about 88,000 clones, roughly 84% being singletons. Sequencing was carried out using peripheral blood. All receptors come from a woman in her seventies with acute or convalescent COVID-19. The CDR3 runs from the conserved cysteine through the conserved F or W. The D gene is left open where the match is weak. Clone size is stated in some rows and not others, as once, few, many or a class when expanded.

V gene	D gene	clone size	J gene	CDR3 protein	CDR3 DNA
TRBV7-2	TRBD1	.	TRBJ2-4	CASSLGTGHARSIQYF	TGTGCCAGCAGCTTGGGGACAGGACACGCCCGGTCCATTCAGTACTTC
TRBV7-2	.	.	TRBJ1-5	CASTSKVGPNQPQHF	TGTGCCAGCACCTCCAAGGTGGGCCCAAATCAGCCCCAGCATTTT
TRBV27	TRBD1	.	TRBJ1-3	CASSSSGTGWNTIYF	TGTGCCAGCAGTTCCTCCGGGACAGGGTGGAACACCATATATTTT
TRBV12-5	.	.	TRBJ2-1	CASGSQGVWGEQFF	TGTGCTAGTGGTTCCCAAGGGGTCTGGGGTGAGCAGTTCTTC
TRBV3-1/TRBV3-2	.	.	TRBJ2-1	CASSLVFVTTIDGEQFF	TGTGCCAGCAGCCTGGTATTTGTGACTACCATTGACGGTGAGCAGTTCTTC
TRBV4-3	TRBD2	once	TRBJ2-1	CASSQDRTSAYNEQFF	TGCGCCAGCAGCCAAGATCGCACTAGCGCGTACAATGAGCAGTTCTTC
TRBV19	TRBD2	.	TRBJ2-1	CASSSGLATSYNEQFF	TGTGCCAGTAGTTCGGGACTAGCGACCTCCTACAATGAGCAGTTCTTC
TRBV7-2	TRBD1	.	TRBJ1-2	CASSFRGGQGNYGYTF	TGTGCCAGCAGCTTCCGCGGGGGACAGGGAAACTATGGCTACACCTTC
TRBV28	TRBD2	.	TRBJ2-3	CATGTSADTQYF	TGTGCCACGGGGACTAGCGCCGATACGCAGTATTTT
TRBV24-1	.	once	TRBJ1-1	CATRREVNTEAFF	TGTGCCACCAGACGAGAGGTGAACACTGAAGCTTTCTTT
TRBV9	.	.	TRBJ1-2	CASSVPRGNYGYTF	TGTGCCAGCAGCGTCCCCCGCGGGAACTATGGCTACACCTTC
TRBV5-4	.	.	TRBJ1-6	CASSRLWGLNNSPLHF	TGTGCCAGCAGCCGATTATGGGGACTGAATAATTCACCCCTCCACTTT
TRBV6-5	TRBD1	.	TRBJ2-6	CASSYRGSWANVLTF	TGTGCCAGCTCTTACAGGGGTTCCTGGGCCAACGTCCTGACTTTC
TRBV28	.	once	TRBJ1-5	CASLRDNSNQPQHF	TGTGCCAGCCTTAGGGACAATAGCAATCAGCCCCAGCATTTT
TRBV10-3	TRBD2	once	TRBJ2-2	CAINAGGPGDTGELFF	TGTGCCATCAACGCGGGGGGGCCGGGGGACACCGGGGAGCTGTTTTTT
TRBV28	.	.	TRBJ2-1	CATDYRSSSYNEQFF	TGTGCCACCGATTATAGGAGTAGCTCCTACAATGAGCAGTTCTTC
TRBV6-5	TRBD1	.	TRBJ1-1	CASSYSTGYGAEAFF	TGTGCCAGCAGTTACTCGACAGGGTACGGGGCTGAAGCTTTCTTT
TRBV6-5	.	.	TRBJ2-2	CASCRTTNTGELFF	TGTGCCAGCTGTAGGACTACCAACACCGGGGAGCTGTTTTTT
TRBV6-6	TRBD1	once	TRBJ2-2	CASSYIMPGGTGELFF	TGTGCCAGCAGTTACATTATGCCAGGGGGCACCGGGGAGCTGTTTTTT
TRBV5-1	.	.	TRBJ1-1	CASSLGGVNTEAFF	TGCGCCAGCAGCTTGGGGGGAGTGAACACTGAAGCTTTCTTT
TRBV7-2	.	.	TRBJ2-3	CASTGYGTDTQYF	TGTGCCAGCACCGGGTACGGGACAGATACGCAGTATTTT
TRBV4-3	.	.	TRBJ1-5	CASSQDWGGNQPQHF	TGCGCCAGCAGCCAAGATTGGGGCGGTAATCAGCCCCAGCATTTT
TRBV6-5	.	.	TRBJ2-5	CASRTRDIGTQYF	TGTGCCAGCAGAACTCGGGACATTGGGACCCAGTACTTC
TRBV7-2	.	once	TRBJ1-5	CASSSRVLGSNQPQHF	TGTGCCAGCAGCTCCCGAGTACTAGGGAGCAATCAGCCCCAGCATTTT
TRBV24-1	.	.	TRBJ2-1	CATMNSYNEQFF	TGTGCCACCATGAACAGCTACAATGAGCAGTTCTTC
TRBV28	TRBD1	.	TRBJ1-2	CASSQGATHGGYTF	TGTGCCAGCAGTCAGGGGGCAACCCACGGTGGCTACACCTTC